This record covers a single TCR beta chain. Enrolled through a virtual design, the participants were between roughly 18 and 90 years of age and came from 24 US areas. Original methodology: Quantification of nucleated cells was approximated via reference gene primer amplification. This table comes from immunoSEQ multiplex PCR, and its TCRdb copy is limited to in-frame clones, with some not included. V, J and clone size derive from that table, while D and trimming were established from the DNA sequence. The sample shows about 150,000 clones, about nine tenths of them seen only once. This entry comes from a study of blood T cell repertoires in COVID-19. As for the study in general: Sample material is recorded as cDNA or gDNA derived from T cells, B-cell-depleted T cells, or PBMCs.

The sequence was obtained from a woman in her forties who had been exposed to COVID-19. Sequencing was carried out using PBMCs or T cells enriched from blood (not recorded which).

The DNA of the CDR3 is TGTGCCAGCAGTTCCTCGGGGGGCCAGTACTTC. This codes for CASSSSGGQYF. V and J are TRBV5-8 and TRBJ2-5; the match to TRBD2 covers 7 bases. The CDR3 is made up of 11 amino acids. With V trimmed by 5 bases and J by 10 bases, 5 bases remained unmatched. Germline CDR1 SGHTS, CDR2 YDEGEE. The entire variable domain, with the rest obtained from reference TRBV5-8 and TRBJ2-5, is as follows: EAGVTQSPTHLIKTRGQQATLRCSPISGHTSVYWYQQALGLGLQFLLWYDEGEERNRGNFPPRFSGRQFPNYSSELNVNALELEDSALYLCASSSSGGQYFGPGTRLLVL.